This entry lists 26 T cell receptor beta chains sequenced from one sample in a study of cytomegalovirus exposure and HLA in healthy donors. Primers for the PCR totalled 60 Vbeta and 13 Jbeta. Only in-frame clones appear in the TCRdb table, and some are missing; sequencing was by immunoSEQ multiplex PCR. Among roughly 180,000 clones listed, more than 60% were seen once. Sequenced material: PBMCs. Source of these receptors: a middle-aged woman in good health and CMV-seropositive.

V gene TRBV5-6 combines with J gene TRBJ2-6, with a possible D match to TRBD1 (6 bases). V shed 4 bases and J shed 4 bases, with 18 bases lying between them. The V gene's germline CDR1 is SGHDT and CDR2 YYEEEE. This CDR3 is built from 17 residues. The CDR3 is CASSPPPWGRGANVLTF. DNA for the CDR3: TGTGCCAGCAGCCCTCCCCCATGGGGGCGCGGGGCCAACGTCCTGACTTTC.

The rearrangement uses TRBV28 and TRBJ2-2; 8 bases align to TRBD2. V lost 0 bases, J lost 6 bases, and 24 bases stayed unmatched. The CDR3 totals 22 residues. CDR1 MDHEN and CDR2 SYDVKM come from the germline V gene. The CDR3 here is CASSLWLFRAGDSEVRPGELFF. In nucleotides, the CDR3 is TGTGCCAGCAGTTTATGGTTATTTCGAGCGGGAGATAGTGAAGTCCGGCCCGGGGAGCTGTTTTTT.

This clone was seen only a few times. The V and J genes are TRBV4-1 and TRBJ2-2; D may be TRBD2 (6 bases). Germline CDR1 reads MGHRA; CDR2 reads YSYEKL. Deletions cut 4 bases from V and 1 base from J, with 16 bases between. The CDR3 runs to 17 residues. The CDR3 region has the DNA TGCGCCAGCAGCCCCACAGGAGGGTGGGGGAACACCGGGGAGCTGTTTTTT. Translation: CASSPTGGWGNTGELFF.

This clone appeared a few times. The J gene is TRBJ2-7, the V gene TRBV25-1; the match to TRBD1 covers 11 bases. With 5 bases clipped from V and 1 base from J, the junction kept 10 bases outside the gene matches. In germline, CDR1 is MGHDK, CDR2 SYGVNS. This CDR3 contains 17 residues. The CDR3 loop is CASSPDRGHFVSYEQYF. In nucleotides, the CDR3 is TGTGCCAGCAGTCCGGACAGGGGGCACTTCGTGTCCTACGAGCAGTACTTC.

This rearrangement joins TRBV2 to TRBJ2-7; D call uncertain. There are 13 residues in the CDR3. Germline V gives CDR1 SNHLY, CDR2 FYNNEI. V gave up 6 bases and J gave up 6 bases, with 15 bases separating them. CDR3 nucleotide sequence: TGTGCCAGCAGCGAGACGGCAGGCACCGAGCAGTACTTC. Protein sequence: CASSETAGTEQYF.

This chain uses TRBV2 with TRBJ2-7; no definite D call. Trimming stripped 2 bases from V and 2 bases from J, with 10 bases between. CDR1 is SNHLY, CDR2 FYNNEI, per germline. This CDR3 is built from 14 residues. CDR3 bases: TGTGCCAGCAGTGAAATCCAGGTTACCTACGAGCAGTACTTC. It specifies CASSEIQVTYEQYF.

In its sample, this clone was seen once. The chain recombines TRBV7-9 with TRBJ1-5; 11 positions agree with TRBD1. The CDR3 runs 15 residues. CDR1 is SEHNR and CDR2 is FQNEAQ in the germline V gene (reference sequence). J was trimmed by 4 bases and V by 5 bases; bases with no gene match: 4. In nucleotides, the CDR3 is TGTGCCAGCAGCGCCGGGACAGGGGGGAATCAGCCCCAGCATTTT. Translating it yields CASSAGTGGNQPQHF.

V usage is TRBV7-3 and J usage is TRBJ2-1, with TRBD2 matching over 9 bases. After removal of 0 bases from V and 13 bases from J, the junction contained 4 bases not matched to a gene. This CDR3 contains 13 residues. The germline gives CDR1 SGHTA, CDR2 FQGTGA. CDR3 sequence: CASSLTGTSYQFF. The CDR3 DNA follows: TGTGCCAGCAGCTTAACGGGGACTAGCTATCAGTTCTTC.

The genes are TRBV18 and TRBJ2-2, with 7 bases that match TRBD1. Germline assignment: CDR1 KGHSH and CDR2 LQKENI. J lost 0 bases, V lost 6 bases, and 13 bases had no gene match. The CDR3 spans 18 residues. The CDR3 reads CASSPSGSGTANTGELFF. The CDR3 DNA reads TGTGCCAGCTCTCCCTCCGGATCCGGGACAGCGAACACCGGGGAGCTGTTTTTT.

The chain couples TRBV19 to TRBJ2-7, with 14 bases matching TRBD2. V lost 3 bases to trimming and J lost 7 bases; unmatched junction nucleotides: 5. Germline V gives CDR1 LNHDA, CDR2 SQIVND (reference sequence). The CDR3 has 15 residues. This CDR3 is CASSIGTSGSWEQYF. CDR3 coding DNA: TGTGCCAGTAGTATCGGGACTAGCGGGAGTTGGGAGCAGTACTTC.

Written as DNA, the CDR3 is TGTGCAAGTCGCGGACACTCGAGGACAGGGGGCCGGTTTAGCAATCAGCCCCAGCATTTT. Encoded protein: CASRGHSRTGGRFSNQPQHF. The chain links TRBV12-2 to TRBJ1-5; no check of the table's D call, TRBD1, against the DNA was made. TRBV12-2 is a pseudogene segment. This CDR3 is 20 amino acids long.

The CDR3 spells CASSQPTGGRTEAFF. The CDR3 coding sequence is TGCGCCAGCAGTCAACCAACAGGGGGGCGGACTGAAGCTTTCTTT. The J gene is TRBJ1-1, the V gene TRBV23-1, with 8 nucleotides matching TRBD1. TRBV23-1 falls under the ORF class, with uncertain function. V was pared by 2 bases and J by 5 bases, with 7 bases of the junction left unmatched. There are 15 residues in the CDR3.

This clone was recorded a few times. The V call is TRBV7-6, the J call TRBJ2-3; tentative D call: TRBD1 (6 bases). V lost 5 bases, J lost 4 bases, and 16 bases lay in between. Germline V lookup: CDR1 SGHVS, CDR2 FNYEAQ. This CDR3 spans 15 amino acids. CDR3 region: CASSPAGQLSDTQYF. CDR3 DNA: TGTGCCAGCAGCCCAGCTGGACAGTTGTCAGATACGCAGTATTTT.

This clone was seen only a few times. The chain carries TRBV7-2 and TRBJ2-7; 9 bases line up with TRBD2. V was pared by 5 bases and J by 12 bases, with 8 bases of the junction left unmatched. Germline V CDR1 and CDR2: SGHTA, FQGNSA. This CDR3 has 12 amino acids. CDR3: CASSLTSGRLYF. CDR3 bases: TGTGCCAGCAGCCTCACTAGCGGGCGGCTGTACTTC.

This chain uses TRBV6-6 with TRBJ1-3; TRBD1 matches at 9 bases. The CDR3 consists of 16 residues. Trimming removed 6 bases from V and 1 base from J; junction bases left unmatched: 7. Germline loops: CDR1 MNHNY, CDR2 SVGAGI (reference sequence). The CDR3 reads CASRLTGGGSGNTIYF. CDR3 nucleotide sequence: TGTGCCAGCAGGTTGACAGGGGGGGGATCTGGAAACACCATATATTTT.

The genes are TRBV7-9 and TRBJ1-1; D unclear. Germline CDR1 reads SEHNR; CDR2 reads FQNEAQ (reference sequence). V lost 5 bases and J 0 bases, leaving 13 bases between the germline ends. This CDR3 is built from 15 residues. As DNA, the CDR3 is TGTGCCAGCAGCCTAAGAGGGCAGGTGAACACTGAAGCTTTCTTT. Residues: CASSLRGQVNTEAFF. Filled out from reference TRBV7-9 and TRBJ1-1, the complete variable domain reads DTGVSQNPRHKITKRGQNVTFRCDPISEHNRLYWYRQTLGQGPEFLTYFQNEAQLEKSRLLSDRFSAERPKGSFSTLEIQRTEQGDSAMYLCASSLRGQVNTEAFFGQGTRLTVV.

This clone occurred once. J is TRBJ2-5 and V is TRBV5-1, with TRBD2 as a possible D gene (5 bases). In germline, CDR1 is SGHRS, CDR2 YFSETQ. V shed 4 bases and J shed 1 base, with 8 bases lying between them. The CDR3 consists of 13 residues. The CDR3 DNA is TGCGCCAGCAGCCCGGGATTCCAAGAGACCCAGTACTTC. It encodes CASSPGFQETQYF.

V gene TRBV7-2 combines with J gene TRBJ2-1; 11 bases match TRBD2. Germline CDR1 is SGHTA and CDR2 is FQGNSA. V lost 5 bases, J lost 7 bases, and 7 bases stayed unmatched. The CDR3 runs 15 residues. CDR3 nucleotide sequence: TGTGCCAGCAGCCAAACTAGCGGGAGTGGTAATGAGCAGTTCTTC. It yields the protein CASSQTSGSGNEQFF.

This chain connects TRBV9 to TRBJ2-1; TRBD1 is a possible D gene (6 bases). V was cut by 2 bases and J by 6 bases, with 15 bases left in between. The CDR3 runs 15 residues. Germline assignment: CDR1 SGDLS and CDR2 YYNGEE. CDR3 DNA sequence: TGTGCCAGCAGCGTCACGACAGGTTTGGGCAATGAGCAGTTCTTC. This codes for CASSVTTGLGNEQFF.

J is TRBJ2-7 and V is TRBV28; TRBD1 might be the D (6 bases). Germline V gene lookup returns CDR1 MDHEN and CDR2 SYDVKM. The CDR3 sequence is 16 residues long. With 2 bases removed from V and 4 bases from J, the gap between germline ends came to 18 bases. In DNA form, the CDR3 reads TGTGCCAGCAGTTTACCCCTCTTCAGGGGATATTACGAGCAGTACTTC. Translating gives CASSLPLFRGYYEQYF.

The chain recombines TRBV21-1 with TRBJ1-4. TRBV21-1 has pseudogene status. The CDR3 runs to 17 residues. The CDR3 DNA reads TGTGCCAGCAGCAAAGAGGGGGGGTCAACAACTAATGAAAAACTGTTTTTT. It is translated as CASSKEGGSTTNEKLFF.

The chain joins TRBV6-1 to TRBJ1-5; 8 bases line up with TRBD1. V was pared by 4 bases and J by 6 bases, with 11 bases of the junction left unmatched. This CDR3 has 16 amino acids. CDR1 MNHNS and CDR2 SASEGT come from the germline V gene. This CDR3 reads CASSVSQGARGQPQHF. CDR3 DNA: TGTGCCAGCAGTGTAAGTCAGGGGGCGCGGGGTCAGCCCCAGCATTTT.

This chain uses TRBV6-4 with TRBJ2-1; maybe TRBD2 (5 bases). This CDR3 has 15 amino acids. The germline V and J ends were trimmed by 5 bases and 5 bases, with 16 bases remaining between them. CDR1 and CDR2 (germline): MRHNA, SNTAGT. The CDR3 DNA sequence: TGTGCCAGCAGTTCAGAGGGTCGCGCGCACAATGAGCAGTTCTTC. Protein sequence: CASSSEGRAHNEQFF.

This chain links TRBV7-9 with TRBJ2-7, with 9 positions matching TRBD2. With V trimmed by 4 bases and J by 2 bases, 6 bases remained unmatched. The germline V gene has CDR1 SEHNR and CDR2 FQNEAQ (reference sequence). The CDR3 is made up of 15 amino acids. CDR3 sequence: CASSSVREGAYEQYF. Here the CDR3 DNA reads TGTGCCAGCAGCTCTGTGCGGGAGGGGGCCTACGAGCAGTACTTC.

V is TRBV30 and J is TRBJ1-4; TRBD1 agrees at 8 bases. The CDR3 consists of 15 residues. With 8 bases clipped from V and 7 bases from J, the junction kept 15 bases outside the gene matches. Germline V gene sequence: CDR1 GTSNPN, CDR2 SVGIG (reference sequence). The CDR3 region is CAGRMGAGQGEKLFF. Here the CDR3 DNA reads TGTGCCGGACGTATGGGGGCCGGACAGGGTGAAAAACTGTTTTTT.

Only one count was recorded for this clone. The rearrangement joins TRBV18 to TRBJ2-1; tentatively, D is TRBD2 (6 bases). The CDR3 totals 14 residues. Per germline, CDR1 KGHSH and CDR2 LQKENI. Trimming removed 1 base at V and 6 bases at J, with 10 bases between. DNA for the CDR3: TGTGCCAGCTCACCACAGACGGGAGCCAATGAGCAGTTCTTC. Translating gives CASSPQTGANEQFF.